This passage covers 19 T cell receptor beta chains from one sample sequenced in a study of shared clonotypes between healthy human individuals. Libraries were prepared by immunoSEQ multiplex PCR; TCRdb keeps only in-frame clonotypes and omits some of them. Counted here are millions of clones, 85% to 95% occurring once; the ten biggest clones make up under 0.15%. The sample consisted of naive CD4+ T cells sorted from blood. The subset: CD45RA+ positively selected. The receptors come from a man aged 18-30 years in good health.

To note about this clone: This same CDR3 is encoded by further DNA sequences in the sample. The J gene is TRBJ2-3, the V gene TRBV7-2; D is undetermined. Per germline, CDR1 SGHTA and CDR2 FQGNSA. The CDR3 extends over 11 amino acids. V lost 3 bases to trimming and J lost 4 bases, with 2 bases between them. As DNA, the CDR3 is TGTGCCAGCAGCTTCTCAGATACGCAGTATTTT. This translates into CASSFSDTQYF.

This clone was picked up one time. The chain has TRBV28 and TRBJ1-4; D is possibly TRBD1 (5 bases). CDR1 is MDHEN and CDR2 is SYDVKM in the germline V gene. The V and J ends lost 5 bases and 0 bases respectively, with 10 bases between them. The CDR3 totals 15 residues. The CDR3 DNA is TGTGCCAGCAGTCCCAGGGTTGCAACTAATGAAAAACTGTTTTTT. It encodes CASSPRVATNEKLFF.

For the CDR3, the DNA is TGTGCCAGCAGCCCTGAAAAGACAGGGGTGAACACCGGGGAGCTGTTTTTT. It is translated as CASSPEKTGVNTGELFF. The V and J genes are TRBV9 and TRBJ2-2, with 8 bases identical to TRBD1. The CDR3 is 17 residues long. V lost 4 bases and J lost 1; bases outside the gene matches: 9. Germline CDR1 and CDR2: SGDLS and YYNGEE.

V and J are TRBV19 and TRBJ2-7, with D maybe TRBD2 (6 bases). V lost 7 bases and J lost 6, with 13 bases in between. The germline CDR1 and CDR2 sequences are LNHDA and SQIVND (reference sequence). The CDR3 contains 12 residues. Here the CDR3 reads CASKERVGEQYF. The CDR3 DNA sequence: TGTGCCAGTAAAGAGCGGGTCGGCGAGCAGTACTTC.

The V gene is TRBV6-5, the J gene TRBJ2-7; D perhaps matches TRBD1 (5 bases). V lost 8 bases, J lost 0 bases, and 11 bases lay in between. This CDR3 has 13 residues. The germline V gene has CDR1 MNHEY and CDR2 SVGAGI. The CDR3 DNA sequence: TGTGCCAGCCAAATGGGGCCCTCCTACGAGCAGTACTTC. It yields the protein CASQMGPSYEQYF.

The CDR3 nucleotides are TGTGCCAGCAGCTTAGGGGGACAGGTCAATCAGCCCCAGCATTTT. It specifies CASSLGGQVNQPQHF. The chain has TRBV7-2 and TRBJ1-5; 8 bases agree with TRBD1. CDR1 is SGHTA and CDR2 is FQGNSA in the germline V gene. The CDR3 consists of 15 residues. V lost 1 base and J lost 3; bases outside the gene matches: 2.

The rearrangement joins TRBV7-2 to TRBJ2-7; D is ambiguous. This CDR3 has 15 residues. CDR1 and CDR2 (germline): SGHTA, FQGNSA. V gave up 4 bases and J gave up 5 bases, with 18 bases separating them. CDR3 coding DNA: TGTGCCAGCAGCTCGGGCCTAACCTCCCTCCACGAGCAGTACTTC. It codes for CASSSGLTSLHEQYF.

The V call is TRBV2, the J call TRBJ1-2; D not resolved. V dropped 0 bases and J dropped 10 bases, with 9 bases sitting between them. Germline V CDR1 and CDR2: SNHLY, FYNNEI. The CDR3 contains 12 residues. The CDR3 bases are TGTGCCAGCAGTGAAGCGCAGGTCGTCTACACCTTC. This gives the protein CASSEAQVVYTF.

As concerns this clone: Distinct nucleotide sequences in the sample also encode this CDR3. The chain combines TRBV11-3 with TRBJ2-2; D may be TRBD1 (5 bases). Trimming stripped 2 bases from V and 5 bases from J, with 12 bases between. Germline assignment: CDR1 SGHNT and CDR2 YENEEA. There are 15 residues in the CDR3. CDR3 protein: CASSLQGLGTGELFF. CDR3 coding DNA: TGTGCCAGCAGCTTACAGGGTTTAGGGACCGGGGAGCTGTTTTTT.

The V call is TRBV15, the J call TRBJ1-6; TRBD1 might be the D (6 bases). This CDR3 spans 18 amino acids. CDR1 is LNHNV and CDR2 is YYDKDF in the germline V gene (reference sequence). Deletions cut 0 bases from V and 5 bases from J, with 17 bases between. CDR3 region: CATSRDTLTGTNNSPLHF. DNA for the CDR3: TGTGCCACCAGCAGAGATACCCTGACAGGAACCAATAATTCACCCCTCCACTTT.

Note on this clone: Just one base apart from a much larger clone, this may be a read error. Other DNA sequences in this specimen translate into the identical CDR3. V is TRBV18 and J is TRBJ2-7, with D hard to call. The germline V gene encodes CDR1 KGHSH and CDR2 LQKENI. The CDR3 has 14 residues. The CDR3 DNA is TGCGCCAGCTCACCAACGATCACATCCTACGAGCAGTACTTC. Translated, it gives CASSPTITSYEQYF.

Of note for this clone: Different DNA sequences within this sample yield the same CDR3. V is TRBV10-3 and J is TRBJ2-7; 8 bases line up with TRBD1. Germline values: CDR1 ENHRY, CDR2 SYGVKD. The CDR3 runs to 14 residues. J gave up 2 bases and V 3 bases, and 3 bases lay outside the gene matches. This chain's CDR3 is CAISEGTGPYEQYF. Here the CDR3 DNA reads TGTGCCATCAGTGAAGGGACAGGCCCCTACGAGCAGTACTTC.

The rearrangement joins TRBV28 to TRBJ2-7, with D tentatively TRBD1 (5 bases). V lost 7 bases and J lost 0, with 10 bases in between. This CDR3 region has 13 residues. CDR1 is MDHEN, CDR2 SYDVKM, per germline. CDR3 DNA sequence: TGTGCCAGCATGGCAGGGCACTCCTACGAGCAGTACTTC. Translating it yields CASMAGHSYEQYF. The full variable domain, rest sourced from reference TRBV28 and TRBJ2-7, is DVKVTQSSRYLVKRTGEKVFLECVQDMDHENMFWYRQDPGLGLRLIYFSYDVKMKEKGDIPEGYSVSREKKERFSLILESASTNQTSMYLCASMAGHSYEQYFGPGTRLTVT.

In its sample, this clone was seen once. The chain joins TRBV19 to TRBJ1-2; D remains unclear. CDR3 length: 14 amino acids. CDR1 and CDR2 (germline): LNHDA, SQIVND (reference sequence). V was pared by 5 bases and J by 5 bases, with 15 bases between. The CDR3 protein is CASSFGRPYYGYTF. CDR3 DNA sequence: TGTGCCAGTAGTTTCGGACGGCCTTATTATGGCTACACCTTC.

This sequence joins TRBV27 and TRBJ1-1, with D tentatively TRBD1 (5 bases). The ends were cut back, 5 bases at V and 4 bases at J, with 14 bases in the middle. The CDR3 extends over 14 amino acids. Germline loops: CDR1 MNHEY, CDR2 SMNVEV (reference sequence). CDR3 sequence reads: CASSPLRVSTEAFF. CDR3 nucleotides: TGTGCCAGCAGTCCCCTCAGGGTATCCACTGAAGCTTTCTTT.

The rearrangement links TRBV2 to TRBJ2-2; 10 nucleotides agree with TRBD1. J was trimmed by 3 bases and V by 5 bases; bases with no gene match: 3. Germline CDR1 reads SNHLY; CDR2 reads FYNNEI. The length of the CDR3 is 15 residues. The CDR3 spells CASSRTGGDTGELFF. CDR3 bases: TGTGCCAGCAGTCGGACAGGGGGAGACACCGGGGAGCTGTTTTTT.

The chain links TRBV11-2 to TRBJ2-7, with 10 bases lining up with TRBD1. The J segment lost 0 bases and the V segment lost 4 bases, leaving 3 bases of the junction unmatched. CDR3 length: 15 residues. Germline V gives CDR1 SGHAT, CDR2 FQNNGV. This CDR3 is CASSSRTGGSYEQYF. CDR3 DNA sequence: TGTGCCAGCAGCTCCCGGACAGGGGGCTCCTACGAGCAGTACTTC.

This chain uses TRBV7-2 with TRBJ2-1; 10 nucleotides align to TRBD2. This CDR3 is built from 16 residues. The germline V gene encodes CDR1 SGHTA and CDR2 FQGNSA. V was pared by 8 bases and J by 4 bases, with 11 bases of the junction left unmatched. CDR3 protein: CASSLNGLAAYNEQFF. The CDR3 nucleotides are TGTGCCAGCTCACTCAACGGACTAGCGGCGTACAATGAGCAGTTCTTC.

This clone was observed a single time. The chain is built from TRBV2 and TRBJ1-4; 9 bases fit TRBD1. This CDR3 comprises 15 residues. Germline V gene data show CDR1 as SNHLY and CDR2 as FYNNEI. The junction had 10 bases not matched to a gene; V was cut back by 6 bases and J by 8 bases. The CDR3 coding sequence is TGTGCCAGCAGAGTACAGGGGGCTCGGGACGAAAAACTGTTTTTT. Translated, it gives CASRVQGARDEKLFF.